A selection of T cell receptor beta chains follows, all from one sample in a study of control samples from healthy donors and cancer patients. Sequenced by immunoSEQ multiplex PCR; TCRdb stores in-frame clones only, minus some. The sample yields about 140,000 clones, around 94% seen once. The sequenced sample was blood. These receptors all come from a man aged 35-49 years in good health. Both conserved end residues are part of each CDR3. D genes are given only for firm matches. Expanded clones are given a class, and other clones once, few, many or no size at all.

abundance	v_gene	j_gene	d_gene	CDR3aa	CDR3nt
NA	TRBV25-1	TRBJ2-1	NA	CASSDQTENEQFF	TGTGCCAGCAGTGACCAGACCGAGAATGAGCAGTTCTTC
NA	TRBV27	TRBJ1-2	NA	CASSLSPYGYTF	TGTGCCAGCAGTTTATCGCCTTATGGCTACACCTTC
once	TRBV7-2	TRBJ1-6	TRBD1	CASSLRDRNSPLHF	TGTGCCAGCAGCCTCCGGGACAGAAATTCACCCCTCCACTTT
NA	TRBV10-2	TRBJ2-3	TRBD1	CASRRDRERDTQYF	TGCGCCAGCAGGCGGGACAGGGAGAGAGATACGCAGTATTTT
NA	TRBV30	TRBJ2-2	NA	CAWRRQQYTGELFF	TGTGCCTGGAGAAGACAGCAGTACACCGGGGAGCTGTTTTTT
NA	TRBV6-5	TRBJ1-1	NA	CASSYPGAMGTEAFF	TGTGCCAGCAGTTACCCAGGGGCGATGGGCACTGAAGCTTTCTTT
NA	TRBV6-5	TRBJ2-7	TRBD1	CAGRRGQGAIHEQYF	TGTGCCGGCCGAAGGGGACAGGGGGCCATTCACGAGCAGTACTTC
once	TRBV27	TRBJ2-2	TRBD2	CASSPGTSGGYPNTGELFF	TGTGCCAGCAGTCCCGGGACTAGCGGGGGGTACCCAAACACCGGGGAGCTGTTTTTT
NA	TRBV27	TRBJ2-7	TRBD1	CASSLNTGVADYEQYF	TGTGCCAGCAGTTTAAATACAGGGGTCGCCGACTACGAGCAGTACTTC
once	TRBV27	TRBJ1-1	NA	CASSLGVGGANTEAFF	TGTGCCAGCAGTTTAGGAGTAGGGGGAGCGAACACTGAAGCTTTCTTT
NA	TRBV5-1	TRBJ2-6	TRBD1	CASSIGTVNSGANVLTF	TGCGCCAGCAGCATAGGGACAGTCAACTCTGGGGCCAACGTCCTGACTTTC
once	TRBV19	TRBJ1-4	NA	CASRLTGTDEKLFF	TGTGCCAGCCGGCTAACAGGGACGGATGAAAAACTGTTTTTT
NA	TRBV6-5	TRBJ1-2	NA	CASSYYDKPGGDGYTF	TGTGCCAGCAGTTACTATGACAAACCCGGGGGGGATGGCTACACCTTC
NA	TRBV9	TRBJ2-2	TRBD2	CASSVALAGGPGELFF	TGTGCCAGCAGCGTAGCCCTAGCGGGGGGACCCGGGGAGCTGTTTTTT
NA	TRBV4-2	TRBJ1-3	NA	CASSLADRRVGNTIYF	TGTGCCAGCAGCCTAGCCGACCGCAGGGTGGGAAACACCATATATTTT